A selection of T cell receptor beta chains follows, all from one sample in a study of blood T cell repertoires in COVID-19. Some clones are missing from TCRdb's copy, which holds only in-frame ones; the method was immunoSEQ multiplex PCR. The table includes 50,000 to 70,000 clones, 65% to 85% detected once. The sequenced sample consisted of PBMCs or T cells enriched from blood (not recorded which). These receptors were taken from a woman aged 60 to 75 who had been exposed to COVID-19. Each CDR3 is given with its conserved first and last residue. Fields, in order: CDR3 DNA, CDR3 protein, V gene, D gene, clone size, J gene. The D gene is left open where the match is weak. The size of a clone is reported for some rows only, either as once, few or many, or as a class for expanded clones.

CDR3nt: TGTGCCAGCAGCGCTCTCCTTGGGGGGGGCACAGATACGCAGTATTTT
CDR3aa: CASSALLGGGTDTQYF
v_gene: TRBV7-2
d_gene: TRBD2
abundance: -
j_gene: TRBJ2-3

CDR3nt: TGTGCCAGCAGCCCCACCGGGACTAGCAGCAGTAGGGAGCAGTTCTTC
CDR3aa: CASSPTGTSSSREQFF
v_gene: TRBV11-2
d_gene: TRBD2
abundance: -
j_gene: TRBJ2-1

CDR3nt: TGTGCCAGCAGTTGGGGCGTGGGGCAGCCCCAGCATTTT
CDR3aa: CASSWGVGQPQHF
v_gene: TRBV12-3/TRBV12-4
d_gene: -
abundance: -
j_gene: TRBJ1-5

CDR3nt: TGCGCCAGCAGCCCCGGGACAGGGTATTCTGGGGAGCTGTTTTTT
CDR3aa: CASSPGTGYSGELFF
v_gene: TRBV5-1
d_gene: TRBD1
abundance: -
j_gene: TRBJ2-2

CDR3nt: TGTGCCAGCAGCCAAGATAACACAGGGTTTGAAAAACTGTTTTTT
CDR3aa: CASSQDNTGFEKLFF
v_gene: TRBV3-1/TRBV3-2
d_gene: -
abundance: few
j_gene: TRBJ1-4

CDR3nt: TGCGCCAGCAGCTTAACAGGGTACGAAAGTAAGCAGTACTTC
CDR3aa: CASSLTGYESKQYF
v_gene: TRBV5-1
d_gene: -
abundance: -
j_gene: TRBJ2-7

CDR3nt: TGCGCCAGCAGTGCAGGGACACCTGTCTCTGGGGCCAACGTCCTGACTTTC
CDR3aa: CASSAGTPVSGANVLTF
v_gene: TRBV10-1
d_gene: -
abundance: -
j_gene: TRBJ2-6

CDR3nt: TGTGCCAGCAGCCAAATTCGGGATCCTAGTAATGAAAAACTGTTTTTT
CDR3aa: CASSQIRDPSNEKLFF
v_gene: TRBV14
d_gene: -
abundance: -
j_gene: TRBJ1-4

CDR3nt: TGTGCCAGTAGAGGGAGGGACGGCAATCAGCCCCAGCATTTT
CDR3aa: CASRGRDGNQPQHF
v_gene: TRBV19
d_gene: -
abundance: few
j_gene: TRBJ1-5

CDR3nt: TGTGCCAGCAGCGGGACTAGCGGGAGGGATACGCAGTATTTT
CDR3aa: CASSGTSGRDTQYF
v_gene: TRBV9
d_gene: TRBD2
abundance: -
j_gene: TRBJ2-3

CDR3nt: TGCGCCAGCAGTGATGGAGCGGTGAACACTGAAGCTTTCTTT
CDR3aa: CASSDGAVNTEAFF
v_gene: TRBV10-2
d_gene: -
abundance: -
j_gene: TRBJ1-1

CDR3nt: TGTGCCAGCAGTACACAGGGGCGGACCCCTAATGAGCAGTTCTTC
CDR3aa: CASSTQGRTPNEQFF
v_gene: TRBV28
d_gene: TRBD1
abundance: -
j_gene: TRBJ2-1

CDR3nt: TGTGCCAGCAGCGTAGACCCTCTAGCGGGAGCCCAGAGCTCCTACAATGAGCAGTTCTTC
CDR3aa: CASSVDPLAGAQSSYNEQFF
v_gene: TRBV9
d_gene: TRBD2
abundance: -
j_gene: TRBJ2-1